The clone carrying this T cell receptor (beta chain) appeared a few times. Its antigen is as yet unknown. TCRdb recomputed calls from the reads with MiXCR, one row per CDR3 protein. The sample lists approximately 300,000 distinct CDR3 sequences, roughly 29% occurring once. These data come from a study of T cell repertoires in cytomegalovirus infection. Trimming took off 0 bases at V and 6 bases at J, with 11 bases between the two ends. Per germline, CDR1 LNHNV and CDR2 YYDKDF (reference sequence). The CDR3 is made up of 15 amino acids. The origin of this receptor is a human donor in good health (CMV status not recorded). Some clones in this sample may be carry-over from other donors' samples. The V call is TRBV15, the J call TRBJ1-4, with a tentative D call TRBD1 (5 bases). Sequencing was performed on cultured PBMCs, taken from culture after CMV antigen stimulation. CDR3 amino acids: CATSRDGARDEKLFF. The CDR3 DNA reads TGTGCCACCAGCAGAGATGGGGCCAGGGATGAAAAACTGTTTTTT. Full variable domain (outside the CDR3, taken from reference TRBV15 and TRBJ1-4): DAMVIQNPRYQVTQFGKPVTLSCSQTLNHNVMYWYQQKSSQAPKLLFHYYDKDFNNEADTPDNFQSRRPNTSFCFLDIRSPGLGDTAMYLCATSRDGARDEKLFFGSGTQLSVL.